The T cell receptor beta chain under discussion was sequenced for a study of blood T cell repertoires in COVID-19 (dated by TCRdb to the early 2020s). About the investigation overall: The collaborator samples originated in the United States, Italy and Spain and spanned the acute and convalescent phases of COVID-19. The sample metadata nearly always contained a de-identified subject ID, COVID-19 status, age in years and sex. Where available, HLA class I and class II types were taken from metadata supplied by the sample provider and were not determined by assay-based typing. Samples came from the ongoing ImmuneRACE study (first 160 participants) plus 1,254 subjects from 6 global collaborators. The material from the prospective study consisted of cDNA or gDNA derived from T cells, B-cell-depleted T cells, or PBMCs. The dataset comprised deeply sampled blood TCRbeta repertoires from subjects exposed to, actively infected with, or recovered from COVID-19. A freely available public database, intended as a resource for researchers studying the immune response to SARS-CoV-2, is where the repertoires were released. General study outcomes and caveats: Clinical and demographic metadata were provided uncurated, with the amount varying by source and participant.

A remark on this clone: No antigen is known for it. No base-level quality is on record; no much larger clone is a single base apart.

Collaborating institutions collected whole blood in K2EDTA tubes following their own protocols. For TCRbeta analysis, collaborators shipped samples in one of three forms: frozen whole blood, isolated PBMCs, or DNA extracted from either of those sample types. TCRbeta CDR3 regions were amplified from genomic DNA using the immunoSEQ Assay, a bias-controlled multiplex PCR. As for the authors' bioinformatics: Within the assay, amplification of reference gene primers was used to estimate how many nucleated cells each sample contained. Sequence reads were collapsed and filtered to measure the absolute abundance of every unique TCRbeta CDR3 rearrangement. For each sample, productive Simpson clonality was calculated by taking the square root of Simpson's diversity index across productive rearrangements. The immuneACCESS repertoire file appears here via TCRdb, limited to in-frame rearrangements. These files lack a portion of the clones; in checked studies, under half of the deficit traces to unresolved V genes, and the cause of the others is not known. V, J and clone size derive from that table, while D and trimming were established from the DNA sequence. Present in this sample are fewer than 180,000 clones, 70% to 90% of which were seen just once. The biggest ten clones account for 2.5% to 4% of the sample.

The CDR3 goes from the cysteine to the phenylalanine over 13 residues. CDR3 DNA is the only sequence kept; it has 39 bases, read in frame from the first base. The V end gives up 0 bases and the J end 7 bases, leaving 0 bases in the junction not matched to a gene. Taken from the germline V gene, the CDR1 and CDR2 loops are MDHEN and SYDVKM. This sequence originates from a man between 65 and 85 years old with acute or convalescent COVID-19. The chain is encoded by TRBV28 joined to TRBJ1-2, with TRBD1 matching 9 junction bases. The sequencing input was peripheral blood. The nucleotide sequence reads TGTGCCAGCAGTTTATGGGACAGGGGTGGCTACACCTTC. Its translation reads: CASSLWDRGGYTF.